The text below deals with one T cell receptor (beta chain). Germline V gene data show CDR1 as MNHNS and CDR2 as SASEGT. The CDR3 consists of 14 residues. V lost 7 bases, J lost 0 bases, and 12 bases lay in between. PCR was performed using 60 Vbeta and 13 Jbeta primers. Generated by immunoSEQ multiplex PCR, the TCRdb table keeps only in-frame clones and is missing some. The table includes roughly 100,000 clones, around 81% detected once. This record belongs to a study of cytomegalovirus exposure and HLA in healthy donors. Study-level information: For the roughly 400 genotyped donors, approximately 83% fell within the Caucasian-associated ancestry cluster.

The TCR sequence derives from a female donor in good health and CMV-seropositive. The sequencing input was PBMCs. This chain uses TRBV6-1 with TRBJ1-1; no clear D gene. The CDR3 sequence is CASTGRRMNTEAFF. The CDR3, as DNA: TGTGCCAGCACGGGAAGGCGGATGAACACTGAAGCTTTCTTT.